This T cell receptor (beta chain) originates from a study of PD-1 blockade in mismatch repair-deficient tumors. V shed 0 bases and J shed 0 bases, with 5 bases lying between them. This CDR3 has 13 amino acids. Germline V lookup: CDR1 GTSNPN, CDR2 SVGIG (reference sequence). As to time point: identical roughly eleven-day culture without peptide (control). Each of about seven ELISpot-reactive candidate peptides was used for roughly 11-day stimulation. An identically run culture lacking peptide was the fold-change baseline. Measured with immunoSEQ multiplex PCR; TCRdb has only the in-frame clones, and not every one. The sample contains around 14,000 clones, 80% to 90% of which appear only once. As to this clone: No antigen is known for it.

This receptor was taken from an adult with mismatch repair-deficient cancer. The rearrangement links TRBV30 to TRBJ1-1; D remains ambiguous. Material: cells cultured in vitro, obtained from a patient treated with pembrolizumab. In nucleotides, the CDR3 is TGTGCCTGGAGTGTATGGATGAACACTGAAGCTTTCTTT. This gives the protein CAWSVWMNTEAFF.